This TCR beta chain was sequenced for a study of control samples from healthy donors and cancer patients. Trimming took 3 bases from V and 4 from J; bases not matched to a gene: 2. CDR1 is LGHNA and CDR2 is YNFKEQ in the germline V gene. This CDR3 comprises 15 residues. A note on this clone: A much more abundant neighbour one base away suggests this may be a read error.

The data were produced by immunoSEQ multiplex PCR, yet TCRdb's version contains in-frame clones alone and is incomplete. The data contain about 90,000 clones, just over 90% of them singletons. This sequence was found in a young woman in good health. The material sequenced was blood. The chain joins TRBV4-2 to TRBJ2-1; TRBD2 agrees at 11 bases. The CDR3 sequence: CASSQGLAAYNEQFF. For the CDR3, the DNA is TGTGCCAGCAGCCAGGGACTAGCGGCTTACAATGAGCAGTTCTTC.